This is a list of T cell receptor beta chains from one sample in a study of T cells in Graves' hyperthyroidism and ophthalmopathy. MiXCR, run by TCRdb on the multiplex PCR reads, gives a single entry per CDR3 protein. The sample records about 840,000 distinct CDR3 sequences, roughly 40% being singletons. Material: blood. All receptors derive from a man aged 18-30 years with Graves' hyperthyroidism. The CDR3 runs from the conserved cysteine through the conserved F or W. D genes are given only for firm matches. Size values are once, few and many counts, or a class for expanded clones, and some rows have none.

V gene	J gene	D gene	clone size	CDR3 DNA	CDR3 protein
TRBV9	TRBJ2-2	-	-	TGTGCCAGCTGCCCAGGGAACACCGGGGAGCTGTTTTTT	CASCPGNTGELFF
TRBV25-1	TRBJ1-1	TRBD1	-	TGTGCCAGCAGTGAATGGGACAGAATGAACACTGAAGCTTTCTTT	CASSEWDRMNTEAFF
TRBV18	TRBJ1-5	-	-	TGTGCCAGCTCACCAGTAAAGGACAATCAGCCCCAGCATTTT	CASSPVKDNQPQHF
TRBV7-9	TRBJ1-5	TRBD1	many	TGTGCCAGCAGCTTGTCGACAGGGCCTAGCAATCAGCCCCAGCATTTT	CASSLSTGPSNQPQHF
TRBV10-3	TRBJ1-1	TRBD1	-	TGTGCCATCAGACCACAGGGGGGCACTGAAGCTTTCTTT	CAIRPQGGTEAFF
TRBV9	TRBJ2-7	TRBD2	-	TGTGCCAGCAGTCCTGCCGGACTAGCGAATTTCTACGAGCAGTACTTC	CASSPAGLANFYEQYF
TRBV7-9	TRBJ2-7	-	-	TGTGCCAGCAGCGAAGGTGGTGTAGACGAGCAGTACTTC	CASSEGGVDEQYF
TRBV5-4	TRBJ2-7	TRBD1	-	TGTGCCAGCGGACAGGGGGAGAATACCTACGAGCAGTACTTC	CASGQGENTYEQYF
TRBV7-7	TRBJ1-4	-	-	TGTGCTAGCAGCTTAGGGGGGAGACTGGCTTTT	CASSLGGRLAF
TRBV20-1	TRBJ2-5	TRBD2	-	TGCAGTGCTAGCGGGGGGGATCAGCCCCAGTACTTC	CSASGGDQPQYF
TRBV9	TRBJ2-2	-	few	TGTGCCAGCAGCACTTATGCGGGACCGAACACCGGGGAGCTGTTTTTT	CASSTYAGPNTGELFF
TRBV15	TRBJ1-2	-	-	TGTGCCACCAGCAGAGATAGGATTCCAGGGGTGGGTGGCTACACCTTC	CATSRDRIPGVGGYTF
TRBV5-1	TRBJ2-7	-	-	TGCGCCAGCAGCTTGGGCCCCCAAGAGTCCTACGAGCAGTACTTC	CASSLGPQESYEQYF
TRBV2	TRBJ2-7	TRBD2	-	TGTGCCAGCAGTCAAACCGGGACTAGAAGCTCGTTTGGCGAGCAGTACTTC	CASSQTGTRSSFGEQYF
TRBV7-9	TRBJ2-7	-	few	TGTGCCAGCAGCTTAGGTACCAGGGATCCCTACGAGCAGTACTTC	CASSLGTRDPYEQYF
TRBV20-1	TRBJ2-7	TRBD2	few	TGCAGTGCTAGAGATCTTGGGCGGGAGCACGAGCAGTACTTC	CSARDLGREHEQYF
TRBV9	TRBJ2-7	TRBD2	few	TGTGCCAGCAGCGTAGGCGGGGGGGCCCTTGGCGAGCAGTACTTC	CASSVGGGALGEQYF
TRBV20-1	TRBJ2-7	-	few	TGCAGTGCTAGAATCGTAGAAGGCGGCAGCTCCTACGAGCAGTACTTC	CSARIVEGGSSYEQYF
TRBV20-1	TRBJ2-7	-	-	TGCAGTGCTAGTGTGGGACGGAGGTACTTC	CSASVGRRYF